The rows below give T cell receptor beta chains drawn from one sample of a study of shared clonotypes between healthy human individuals. Data came from immunoSEQ multiplex PCR; TCRdb stores just in-frame clones and leaves some out. The sample holds approximately 1.5 million clones, 95% to 99% seen once. Sequencing input: naive CD4+ T cells sorted from blood. The receptors derive from a young man in good health. Both conserved end residues are part of each CDR3. The D gene is left open where the match is weak. Clone size is shown for a subset of rows, as once, few, many or a class of expanded clone.

- TRBD2 TRBJ2-1 TRBV19 CASSRNSGTSVNEQFF TGTGCCAGTAGTAGGAATTCCGGGACTAGCGTAAATGAGCAGTTCTTC
- - TRBJ1-4 TRBV27 CASSSPTRGKGNEKLFF TGTGCCAGCAGCTCTCCCACAAGAGGAAAAGGGAATGAAAAACTGTTTTTT
- TRBD2 TRBJ2-3 TRBV7-2 CASSLTSGRVDTQYF TGTGCCAGCAGCTTGACTAGCGGGAGAGTAGATACGCAGTATTTT
- - TRBJ2-5 TRBV2 CASIRLGETQYF TGTGCCAGCATAAGGTTAGGAGAGACCCAGTACTTC
- - TRBJ1-3 TRBV30 CAWSAGGHSGNTIYF TGTGCCTGGAGCGCTGGGGGGCATTCTGGAAACACCATATATTTT
once - TRBJ2-2 TRBV18 CASSPPGRSTGELFF TGTGCCAGCTCACCTCCAGGGAGGAGCACCGGGGAGCTGTTTTTT
- TRBD2 TRBJ2-1 TRBV18 CASSKTSGSSGFNEQFF TGTGCCAGCTCGAAGACCTCTGGTTCTAGCGGGTTCAATGAGCAGTTCTTC
once - TRBJ1-2 TRBV25-1 CASRKTGAAAGGHGYTF TGTGCCAGCAGGAAGACGGGGGCCGCGGCCGGGGGTCATGGCTACACCTTC
once TRBD2 TRBJ2-7 TRBV5-6 CASSLGLAGGRLPYEQYF TGTGCCAGCAGCTTGGGTCTAGCGGGAGGCCGCCTCCCCTACGAGCAGTACTTC
- - TRBJ1-1 TRBV6-5 CASSYSQVNTEAFF TGTGCCAGCAGTTACTCGCAGGTTAACACTGAAGCTTTCTTT
- - TRBJ1-3 TRBV9 CASSVAIGSGNTIYF TGTGCCAGCAGCGTAGCTATTGGCTCTGGAAACACCATATATTTT
- - TRBJ2-2 TRBV7-2 CASSLRGTHTGELFF TGTGCCAGCAGCTTACGGGGGACACACACCGGGGAGCTGTTTTTT
- - TRBJ1-5 TRBV21-1 CASSKAIVPQHF TGTGCCAGCAGCAAAGCCATTGTTCCCCAGCATTTT
- - TRBJ2-1 TRBV11-3 CASSLEARHEQFF TGTGCCAGCAGCTTAGAGGCTAGGCATGAGCAGTTCTTC
- - TRBJ2-3 TRBV5-6 CASTQGGFSTDTQYF TGTGCCAGCACCCAAGGTGGATTTAGCACAGATACGCAGTATTTT
- TRBD2 TRBJ2-1 TRBV2 CASSASGIPHNEQFF TGTGCCAGCAGTGCCAGCGGGATCCCTCACAATGAGCAGTTCTTC
- - TRBJ2-1 TRBV5-5 CACSDGTHYNEQFF TGTGCCTGCTCCGACGGGACACATTACAATGAGCAGTTCTTC
- TRBD2 TRBJ2-3 TRBV5-1 CASSPRLAGIGDTQYF TGCGCCAGCAGCCCAAGACTAGCGGGAATCGGAGATACGCAGTATTTT
- TRBD2 TRBJ2-2 TRBV9 CASSVSSGVNTGELFF TGTGCCAGCAGCGTTTCAAGCGGGGTGAACACCGGGGAGCTGTTTTTT
- TRBD2 TRBJ2-2 TRBV7-9 CASSLRTSGRGKNTGELFF TGTGCCAGCAGCTTACGTACCAGCGGGAGGGGAAAGAACACCGGGGAGCTGTTTTTT
- TRBD1 TRBJ2-7 TRBV10-1 CASMASGGNEQYF TGCGCCAGCATGGCATCAGGGGGTAACGAGCAGTACTTC
- - TRBJ2-2 TRBV5-4 CASSAPRGDTGELFF TGTGCCAGCAGCGCCCCACGTGGGGACACCGGGGAGCTGTTTTTT
- - TRBJ2-1 TRBV28 CASSVQLSSYNEQFF TGTGCCAGCAGCGTCCAGTTAAGCTCCTACAATGAGCAGTTCTTC
- TRBD1 TRBJ2-1 TRBV6-4 CASSAGQGISYNEQFF TGTGCCAGCAGTGCGGGACAGGGTATCTCCTACAATGAGCAGTTCTTC
- - TRBJ1-2 TRBV5-1 CASSLAPANYGYTF TGCGCCAGCAGCTTGGCACCGGCTAACTATGGCTACACCTTC
- - TRBJ1-1 TRBV7-3 CASSRGPDTEAFF TGTGCCAGCAGCCGGGGACCGGACACTGAAGCTTTCTTT
once TRBD2 TRBJ2-1 TRBV28 CASVPAPSGYNEQFF TGTGCCAGCGTCCCAGCCCCTAGCGGCTACAATGAGCAGTTCTTC
- TRBD2 TRBJ2-7 TRBV18 CASSPYSGSESEQYF TGTGCCAGCTCACCGTACAGCGGGAGTGAGTCCGAGCAGTACTTC